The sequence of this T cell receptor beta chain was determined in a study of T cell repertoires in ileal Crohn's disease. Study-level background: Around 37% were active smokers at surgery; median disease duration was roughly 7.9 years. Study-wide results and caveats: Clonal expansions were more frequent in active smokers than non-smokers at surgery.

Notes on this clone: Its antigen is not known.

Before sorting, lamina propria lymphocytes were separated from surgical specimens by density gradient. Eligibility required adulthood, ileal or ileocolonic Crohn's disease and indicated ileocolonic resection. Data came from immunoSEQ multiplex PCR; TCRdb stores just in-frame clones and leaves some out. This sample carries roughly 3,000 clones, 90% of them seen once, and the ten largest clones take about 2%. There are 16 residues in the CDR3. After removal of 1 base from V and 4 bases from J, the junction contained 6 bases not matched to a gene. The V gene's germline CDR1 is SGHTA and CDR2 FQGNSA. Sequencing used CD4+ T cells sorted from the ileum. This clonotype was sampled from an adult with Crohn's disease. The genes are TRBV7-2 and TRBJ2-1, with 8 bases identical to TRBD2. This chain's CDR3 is CASSLGLAQRYNEQFF. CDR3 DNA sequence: TGTGCCAGCAGCTTAGGACTAGCGCAGAGATACAATGAGCAGTTCTTC.